In this sample, the clone carrying this T cell receptor delta chain turned up a few times. The TCRdb record carries a much larger clone's protein, which differs from this DNA's translation at residue 12; a read error is the likely cause, and the protein listed here is the DNA translation. TCRdb re-called the multiplex PCR reads via CATT. The sample lists approximately 2,200 delta-chain clones; approximately 1.5% were seen once. The data belong to a study of gamma delta lymphoproliferative disorders and STAT genes. Sequencing used genomic DNA taken from PBMCs of patients and controls. Germline-derived CDR1 and CDR2 are TVYSNPD and GDNSRS (reference sequence). This CDR3 comprises 17 residues. J was trimmed by 4 bases and V by 3 bases; bases with no gene match: 18.

Sequenced: blood. The TCR was taken from a human donor in good health. The gene calls are TRDV3 and TRDJ1; 9 nucleotides line up with TRDD2. CDR3 nucleotide sequence: TGTGCCTTAACCACCCCGCCTTCCTACACTATTATCGATAAACTCATCTTT. It translates to CALTTPPSYTIIDKLIF.